This TCR beta chain was identified during a study of tumor T cells in aggressive B-cell lymphoma. Profiled with immunoSEQ multiplex PCR; TCRdb holds only in-frame clones, not every one. The sample consists of roughly 5,300 clones, about 88% of them appearing once. Germline values: CDR1 SGHNT, CDR2 YENEEA. V lost 7 bases to trimming and J lost 5 bases; unmatched junction nucleotides: 14. The CDR3 contains 17 residues. The sequence was obtained from an adult with diffuse large B cell lymphoma. The sample comprised tumor tissue. The V gene is TRBV11-3, the J gene TRBJ1-1, with 12 positions matching TRBD1. The CDR3 region is CASTQGTGGPWSTEAFF. In DNA, the CDR3 is TGTGCCAGCACCCAGGGGACAGGGGGCCCTTGGAGTACTGAAGCTTTCTTT.